Described below is a single TCR beta chain sequence and its context. The source of the sample is a study of cytomegalovirus exposure and HLA in healthy donors. The PCR contained 60 Vbeta and 13 Jbeta primers. Only in-frame clones appear in the TCRdb table, and some are missing; sequencing was by immunoSEQ multiplex PCR. The table has 100,000 to 150,000 clones, approximately 78% seen once. Germline V gives CDR1 LNHDA, CDR2 SQIVND (reference sequence). V was pared by 3 bases and J by 7 bases, with 10 bases between. The CDR3 length is 13 residues. This clonotype originated in a man aged 25 to 40 in good health and CMV-seropositive. The chain uses TRBV19 and TRBJ1-5; D is unclear. Sequencing was done on a sample of PBMCs. CDR3 in amino acids: CASSITVDQPQHF. Written as DNA, the CDR3 is TGTGCCAGTAGTATTACAGTCGACCAGCCCCAGCATTTT.